The next 3 T cell receptor beta chains were all read from a single sample in a study of blood T cell repertoires in COVID-19. TCRdb's copy holds only in-frame clones and misses some; the assay was immunoSEQ multiplex PCR. The profile shows about 90,000 clones, roughly 90% of them singletons. The sequenced material came from peripheral blood. The receptor set was obtained from a man aged 45 to 65 with COVID-19, enrolled during active disease.

The V call is TRBV5-1, the J call TRBJ1-4, with D unclear. V lost 0 bases, J lost 2 bases, and 8 bases lay in between. The CDR3 has 15 amino acids. Per germline, CDR1 SGHRS and CDR2 YFSETQ. This CDR3 is CASSLEAGTNEKLFF. CDR3 DNA sequence: TGCGCCAGCAGCTTGGAAGCGGGGACTAATGAAAAACTGTTTTTT.

The chain has TRBV27 and TRBJ2-3, with D perhaps matching TRBD2 (5 bases). V lost 6 bases and J lost 0, with 25 bases in between. The germline CDR1 and CDR2 sequences are MNHEY and SMNVEV (reference sequence). The CDR3 is 19 amino acids. For the CDR3, the DNA is TGTGCCAGCAGCACTAGGGATCGCTGGGCCCCCCGGAGCACAGATACGCAGTATTTT. This sequence encodes CASSTRDRWAPRSTDTQYF.

This chain links TRBV19 with TRBJ2-7, with D possibly being TRBD2 (6 bases). CDR3 length: 14 amino acids. The ends were cut back, 0 bases at V and 6 bases at J, with 12 bases in the middle. Germline values: CDR1 LNHDA, CDR2 SQIVND (reference sequence). CDR3 amino acids: CASSIDETGSEQYF. CDR3 sequence (DNA): TGTGCCAGTAGTATAGATGAGACCGGGAGCGAGCAGTACTTC.